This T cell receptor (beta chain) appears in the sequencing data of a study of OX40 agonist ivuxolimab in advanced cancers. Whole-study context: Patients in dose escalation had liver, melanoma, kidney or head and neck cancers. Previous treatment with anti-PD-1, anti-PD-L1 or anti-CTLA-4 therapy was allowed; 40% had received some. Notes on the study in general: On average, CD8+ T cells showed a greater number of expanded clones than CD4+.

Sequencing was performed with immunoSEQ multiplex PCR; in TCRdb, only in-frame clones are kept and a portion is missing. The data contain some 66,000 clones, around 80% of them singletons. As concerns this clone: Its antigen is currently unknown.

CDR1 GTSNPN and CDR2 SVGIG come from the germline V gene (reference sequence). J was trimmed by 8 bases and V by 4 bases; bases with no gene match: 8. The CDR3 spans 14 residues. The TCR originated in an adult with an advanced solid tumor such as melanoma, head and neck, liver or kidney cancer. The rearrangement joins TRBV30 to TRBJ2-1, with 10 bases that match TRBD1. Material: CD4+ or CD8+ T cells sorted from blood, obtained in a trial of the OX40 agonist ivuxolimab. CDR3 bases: TGTGCCTGGACGGGACAGGGGATTTTATATGAGCAGTTCTTC. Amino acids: CAWTGQGILYEQFF.